The 14 T cell receptor beta chains presented below share a single source sample, sequenced in a study of cytomegalovirus exposure and HLA in healthy donors. Primers included in the PCR were 60 Vbeta and 13 Jbeta primers. Assay: immunoSEQ multiplex PCR; the TCRdb copy retains only in-frame clones and omits some. The profile shows about 140,000 clones, approximately 80% of them singletons. Specimen: PBMCs. The receptor source for this set is a middle-aged woman in good health and CMV-seropositive.

The V call is TRBV30, the J call TRBJ2-2, with D maybe TRBD1 (7 bases). The CDR3 contains 16 residues. V gave up 0 bases and J gave up 3 bases, with 14 bases separating them. CDR1 and CDR2 (germline): GTSNPN, SVGIG (reference sequence). Written as DNA, the CDR3 is TGTGCCTGGAGTGTATTGGGCAGGGGGGACACCGGGGAGCTGTTTTTT. Amino acids: CAWSVLGRGDTGELFF.

The chain couples TRBV5-1 to TRBJ2-2; 7 bases fit TRBD1. The trim removed 4 bases at V and 3 bases at J, leaving 9 bases unmatched. The CDR3 totals 16 residues. The V gene's germline CDR1 is SGHRS and CDR2 YFSETQ. The CDR3, as DNA: TGCGCCAGCAGCCAAAAGACAGGGTCCGACACCGGGGAGCTGTTTTTT. Translated: CASSQKTGSDTGELFF. The whole variable domain, remainder taken from reference TRBV5-1 and TRBJ2-2, is KAGVTQTPRYLIKTRGQQVTLSCSPISGHRSVSWYQQTPGQGLQFLFEYFSETQRNKGNFPGRFSGRQFSNSRSEMNVSTLELGDSALYLCASSQKTGSDTGELFFGEGSRLTVL.

The chain uses TRBV7-2 and TRBJ2-1; 7 nucleotides agree with TRBD1. J lost 10 bases, V lost 2 bases, and 5 bases had no gene match. The length of the CDR3 is 13 residues. The germline CDR1 and CDR2 sequences are SGHTA and FQGNSA. The CDR3 reads CASSLFTGVEQFF. The CDR3, as DNA: TGTGCCAGCAGCTTATTCACAGGGGTAGAGCAGTTCTTC. The full variable domain, its missing parts supplied by reference TRBV7-2 and TRBJ2-1, is GAGVSQSPSNKVTEKGKDVELRCDPISGHTALYWYRQSLGQGLEFLIYFQGNSAPDKSGLPSDRFSAERTGGSVSTLTIQRTQQEDSAVYLCASSLFTGVEQFFGPGTRLTVL.

This chain connects TRBV6-5 to TRBJ2-1; D gene ambiguous. Per germline, CDR1 MNHEY and CDR2 SVGAGI. V lost 6 bases to trimming and J lost 8 bases, with 14 bases between them. This CDR3 comprises 13 residues. The CDR3 region is CASRSTGIYEQFF. The CDR3 DNA reads as TGTGCCAGCAGGTCCACGGGTATCTATGAGCAGTTCTTC.

V usage is TRBV6-5 and J usage is TRBJ1-6, with D maybe TRBD1 (5 bases). Germline CDR1 and CDR2: MNHEY and SVGAGI. The CDR3 totals 14 residues. V dropped 6 bases and J dropped 2 bases, with 8 bases sitting between them. The CDR3: CASRRGAYNSPLHF. The CDR3, as DNA: TGTGCCAGCAGGCGGGGGGCCTATAATTCACCCCTCCACTTT.

This clone was found a few times. The gene calls are TRBV30 and TRBJ1-6, with TRBD1 matching over 9 bases. Germline V gene sequence: CDR1 GTSNPN, CDR2 SVGIG (reference sequence). Unmatched junction bases numbered 8, after V lost 5 bases and J lost 9 bases. CDR3 length equals 14 residues. The CDR3 reads CAWEPGQGTSPLHF. The CDR3 bases are TGTGCCTGGGAGCCGGGACAGGGAACTTCACCCCTCCACTTT.

This clone is a singleton in its sample. The rearrangement links TRBV7-3 to TRBJ2-5; 8 nucleotides line up with TRBD1. The better agreement between TRBJ2-7 and the DNA end casts doubt on the J call. Germline assignment: CDR1 SGHTA and CDR2 FQGTGA. This CDR3 is built from 15 residues. The CDR3, as DNA: TGTGCCAGCAGAAGAGCCGGGACAGGATTATACGAGCAGTACTTC. Protein sequence: CASRRAGTGLYEQYF.

This rearrangement joins TRBV4-3 to TRBJ2-5; D is perhaps TRBD2 (5 bases). TRBJ2-7 matches the DNA end more closely, so the J call is doubtful. This CDR3 spans 14 amino acids. Germline loops: CDR1 LGHNA, CDR2 YSLEER. The CDR3, as DNA: TGCGCCAGCAGCCCGAACGAGGGTGCCTACGAGCAGTACTTC. Residues: CASSPNEGAYEQYF.

The J gene is TRBJ1-1, the V gene TRBV11-3; perhaps TRBD1 as D (5 bases). Germline CDR1 reads SGHNT; CDR2 reads YENEEA. The CDR3 sequence is 12 residues long. The V end lost 5 bases, the J end lost 10 bases, and 14 bases lay between the germline ends. CDR3 DNA sequence: TGTGCCAGCAGCCGCGGGGGGGGGACAGCTTTCTTT. Its protein product is CASSRGGGTAFF. Full variable domain (missing parts from reference TRBV11-3 and TRBJ1-1): EAGVVQSPRYKIIEKKQPVAFWCNPISGHNTLYWYLQNLGQGPELLIRYENEEAVDDSQLPKDRFSAERLKGVDSTLKIQPAELGDSAVYLCASSRGGGTAFFGQGTRLTVV.

The genes are TRBV19 and TRBJ1-5; D is undetermined. The CDR3 extends over 14 amino acids. CDR1 is LNHDA, CDR2 SQIVND, per germline (reference sequence). V was shortened by 10 bases and J by 0 bases, with 13 bases between the two germline ends. Written as DNA, the CDR3 is TGTGCCACTTGTCCGGGAGATAGCAATCAGCCCCAGCATTTT. This codes for CATCPGDSNQPQHF.

This chain's CDR3 is CASSSHPEGAYGYTF. In DNA, the CDR3 is TGTGCCAGCAGTTCCCACCCCGAGGGGGCGTATGGCTACACCTTC. The chain uses TRBV27 and TRBJ1-2; 7 bases match TRBD1. V shed 4 bases, J shed 5 bases, and the junction held 10 bases outside the gene matches. The CDR3 spans 15 residues. Germline CDR1 and CDR2: MNHEY and SMNVEV (reference sequence).

The chain links TRBV5-5 to TRBJ2-1, with 9 bases identical to TRBD2. Trimming at V came to 0 bases and at J to 7 bases, leaving 5 bases not matched to a gene. Looked up from germline, CDR1 is SGHKS and CDR2 is YYEKEE (reference sequence). The CDR3 has 15 residues. CDR3 loop: CASSLGLAGTNEQFF. For the CDR3, the DNA is TGTGCCAGCAGCTTGGGGCTAGCGGGGACTAATGAGCAGTTCTTC. The whole variable domain, remainder taken from reference TRBV5-5 and TRBJ2-1, is DAGVTQSPTHLIKTRGQQVTLRCSPISGHKSVSWYQQVLGQGPQFIFQYYEKEERGRGNFPDRFSARQFPNYSSELNVNALLLGDSALYLCASSLGLAGTNEQFFGPGTRLTVL.

The chain combines TRBV6-6 with TRBJ1-5; 7 nucleotides line up with TRBD1. This CDR3 spans 12 amino acids. Trimming cost V 5 bases and J 6 bases; bases outside gene matches: 1. CDR1 and CDR2 (germline): MNHNY, SVGAGI (reference sequence). This chain's CDR3 is CASSNRGQPQHF. The DNA for the CDR3 is TGTGCCAGCAGTAACAGGGGTCAGCCCCAGCATTTT.

The chain is built from TRBV30 and TRBJ1-1, with 7 bases aligning to TRBD1. CDR3 length: 13 amino acids. After removal of 4 bases from V and 3 bases from J, the junction contained 5 bases not matched to a gene. The germline V gene encodes CDR1 GTSNPN and CDR2 SVGIG (reference sequence). The CDR3 DNA sequence: TGTGCCTGGAATACTGACAGGGACACTGAAGCTTTCTTT. Translation gives CAWNTDRDTEAFF.